This T cell receptor (beta chain) comes out of a study of PD-L1 blockade in urothelial cancer. Note on this clone: Its cognate antigen is unknown.

CDR3 length: 17 amino acids. CDR1 LNHNV and CDR2 YYDKDF come from the germline V gene (reference sequence). V lost 2 bases, J lost 4 bases, and 7 bases stayed unmatched. Time point described: peripheral blood 6 weeks after treatment start. General study points: TCR clonality was measured in pretreatment peripheral blood. Clonality below the median predicted better survival.

The repertoire was sequenced with immunoSEQ multiplex PCR; TCRdb's copy has only in-frame clones and lacks some. The table lists nearly 45,000 clones, almost 85% of them singletons. This receptor was obtained from a man aged 55 to 70 with urothelial cancer. This chain connects TRBV15 to TRBJ2-2; 10 nucleotides line up with TRBD1. This specimen was PBMCs, taken around atezolizumab (anti-PD-L1) treatment. In nucleotides, the CDR3 is TGTGCCACCAGCAGACTATCCAGGACAGGGGGCACCGGGGAGCTGTTTTTT. This codes for CATSRLSRTGGTGELFF.